The 31 T cell receptor beta chains listed next were all sequenced from one sample in a study of blood T cells in healthy people across ages. A sample-barcoded 5' primer and a J-beta primer mix were used in a second PCR of roughly 7 to 12 cycles. TCRdb re-called the 5' RACE reads with MiXCR, one entry per CDR3 protein. The sample consists of roughly 1.5 million distinct CDR3 sequences, 42% of them appearing once. Input material: blood. These receptors were collected from a woman aged 18 to 35 in good health.

V is TRBV6-1 and J is TRBJ1-1, with D possibly matching TRBD1 (6 bases). CDR1 is MNHNS, CDR2 SASEGT, per germline. V shed 2 bases and J shed 4 bases, with 14 bases lying between them. The length of the CDR3 is 15 residues. The CDR3 here is CASSEYRAVGTEAFF. The CDR3 nucleotides read TGTGCCAGCAGTGAATACAGGGCAGTTGGCACTGAAGCTTTCTTT.

This chain links TRBV7-9 with TRBJ1-2; the D is unclear. The CDR3 length is 12 residues. The V and J ends lost 3 bases and 8 bases respectively, with 10 bases between them. Germline lookup yields CDR1 SEHNR and CDR2 FQNEAQ (reference sequence). The CDR3 sequence: CASSFPTSGYTF. The CDR3 DNA reads TGTGCCAGCAGCTTTCCCACAAGCGGCTACACCTTC.

The chain employs TRBV20-1 and TRBJ2-2, with 10 bases that match TRBD1. Germline CDR1 reads DFQATT; CDR2 reads SNEGSKA (reference sequence). After removal of 2 bases from V and 3 bases from J, the junction contained 3 bases not matched to a gene. This CDR3 contains 15 residues. The CDR3 DNA reads as TGCAGTGCTAGACGACAGGGGGCGGACACCGGGGAGCTGTTTTTT. As protein: CSARRQGADTGELFF.

The rearrangement joins TRBV4-3 to TRBJ2-5; D uncertain. The DNA end is a closer match to TRBJ2-7, so the J assignment may be wrong. Germline CDR1 LGHNA, CDR2 YSLEER. CDR3 size: 14 residues. This chain's CDR3 is CASSQDQGRLEQYF. The DNA of the CDR3 is TGCGCCAGCAGCCAAGATCAAGGACGGCTCGAGCAGTACTTC.

This chain joins TRBV20-1 and TRBJ2-7, with a tentative D call TRBD2 (6 bases). The CDR3 is 14 amino acids. The germline V gene encodes CDR1 DFQATT and CDR2 SNEGSKA (reference sequence). Trimming removed 4 bases at V and 3 bases at J, with 16 bases between. CDR3 region: CSAMAGRANYEQYF. CDR3 sequence (DNA): TGCAGTGCTATGGCCGGGAGAGCCAACTACGAGCAGTACTTC.

The J gene is TRBJ1-1, the V gene TRBV5-1; 7 bases match TRBD1. The CDR3 loop spans 15 amino acids. With V trimmed by 1 base and J by 5 bases, 8 bases remained unmatched. Germline lookup yields CDR1 SGHRS and CDR2 YFSETQ. The CDR3 sequence: CASSLPTGTLTEAFF. The CDR3 DNA is TGCGCCAGCAGCTTGCCGACAGGGACTTTAACTGAAGCTTTCTTT.

The rearrangement links TRBV29-1 to TRBJ1-6; D unclear. The CDR3 is 12 amino acids. Germline-derived CDR1 and CDR2 are SQVTM and ANQGSEA. Trimming took off 6 bases at V and 5 bases at J, with 8 bases between the two ends. The CDR3 region has the DNA TGCAGCGTCCGGGGAGATAATTCACCCCTCCACTTT. Translating it yields CSVRGDNSPLHF.

The V and J genes are TRBV7-2 and TRBJ2-5; the D gene is possibly TRBD2 (5 bases). Trimming took off 1 base at V and 5 bases at J, with 11 bases between the two ends. The CDR3 is 14 residues long. Per germline, CDR1 SGHTA and CDR2 FQGNSA. Here the CDR3 reads CASSLVISEETQYF. The CDR3 region has the DNA TGTGCCAGCAGCTTAGTAATTAGCGAGGAGACCCAGTACTTC.

V usage is TRBV18 and J usage is TRBJ1-1; D not resolved. The CDR3 contains 15 residues. Per the germline V gene, CDR1 is KGHSH and CDR2 is LQKENI. Trimming cost V 2 bases and J 4 bases, with 14 bases left between them. The CDR3 spells CASSPSDIASTEAFF. The CDR3 bases are TGTGCCAGCTCACCATCCGACATTGCATCCACTGAAGCTTTCTTT.

This clonotype was picked up one time. The CDR3 DNA is TGCGCCAGCAGCCAGGCCGGGACTTTCACTGAAGCTTTCTTT. It translates to CASSQAGTFTEAFF. The chain couples TRBV4-3 to TRBJ1-1; maybe TRBD1 (5 bases). The CDR3 spans 14 residues. Per germline, CDR1 LGHNA and CDR2 YSLEER. Trimming took 3 bases from V and 4 from J, leaving 12 bases between them.

In nucleotides, the CDR3 is TGTGCCAGCAGCCAAGCCGAGATTAGGGCTTACGATGGCTACACCTTC. This translates into CASSQAEIRAYDGYTF. This chain links TRBV3-1 with TRBJ1-2; no clear D gene. The CDR3 spans 16 residues. The V gene lost 1 base and the J gene lost 6 bases, with 18 bases spanning the gap. Per germline, CDR1 LGHDT and CDR2 YNNKEL (reference sequence).

V usage is TRBV7-2 and J usage is TRBJ2-3; D might be TRBD2 (6 bases). Germline V CDR1 and CDR2: SGHTA, FQGNSA. V shed 2 bases and J shed 4 bases, with 10 bases lying between them. This CDR3 contains 14 residues. The CDR3 nucleotides are TGTGCCAGCAGCTTACACAGGAGGGCAGATACGCAGTATTTT. It encodes CASSLHRRADTQYF. Variable domain in full (rest from reference TRBV7-2 and TRBJ2-3): GAGVSQSPSNKVTEKGKDVELRCDPISGHTALYWYRQSLGQGLEFLIYFQGNSAPDKSGLPSDRFSAERTGGSVSTLTIQRTQQEDSAVYLCASSLHRRADTQYFGPGTRLTVL.

This chain joins TRBV7-9 and TRBJ2-4; TRBD1 is a possible D gene (6 bases). Germline CDR1 and CDR2: SEHNR and FQNEAQ (reference sequence). This CDR3 region has 20 residues. Trimming took off 0 bases at V and 0 bases at J, with 21 bases between the two ends. CDR3 residues: CASSLAEGTENREAKNIQYF. The DNA of the CDR3 is TGTGCCAGCAGCTTAGCTGAAGGGACGGAAAACAGGGAAGCCAAAAACATTCAGTACTTC.

The chain is built from TRBV6-2 or TRBV6-3 and TRBJ2-7; the match to TRBD1 covers 7 bases. Per germline, CDR1 MNHEY and CDR2 SVGEGT. This CDR3 region has 15 residues. Trimming removed 6 bases from V and 0 bases from J; junction bases left unmatched: 8. The CDR3 DNA is TGTGCCAGCAGACGCCGAGGGACAGCCTCCTACGAGCAGTACTTC. It codes for CASRRRGTASYEQYF.

The genes are TRBV7-3 and TRBJ2-7; D unresolved. V was cut by 4 bases and J by 5 bases, with 12 bases left in between. The CDR3 spans 13 residues. Germline assignment: CDR1 SGHTA and CDR2 FQGTGA. The CDR3 protein is CASSSIGRNEQYF. The CDR3 DNA reads as TGTGCCAGCAGCTCCATAGGTCGCAACGAGCAGTACTTC.

A few counts support this clonotype. This chain uses TRBV28 with TRBJ2-5; tentative D call: TRBD2 (6 bases). Per germline, CDR1 MDHEN and CDR2 SYDVKM. The germline V and J ends were trimmed by 2 bases and 5 bases, with 15 bases remaining between them. The CDR3 loop spans 15 amino acids. The chain's CDR3 is CASSLTRGTPETQYF. As DNA, the CDR3 is TGTGCCAGCAGTTTAACGCGGGGAACTCCGGAGACCCAGTACTTC.

V gene TRBV5-5 combines with J gene TRBJ2-1; a possible D gene is TRBD2 (5 bases). CDR1 is SGHKS, CDR2 YYEKEE, per germline (reference sequence). CDR3 size: 12 residues. Between the trimmed V and J ends, which lost 5 bases and 12 bases, there was a span of 15 bases. CDR3 nucleotides: TGTGCCAGCAGTTTACCGGGGAACATGCAGTTCTTC. The encoded protein is CASSLPGNMQFF. Full variable domain (rest looked up from reference TRBV5-5 and TRBJ2-1): DAGVTQSPTHLIKTRGQQVTLRCSPISGHKSVSWYQQVLGQGPQFIFQYYEKEERGRGNFPDRFSARQFPNYSSELNVNALLLGDSALYLCASSLPGNMQFFGPGTRLTVL.

The V and J genes are TRBV20-1 and TRBJ2-5; TRBD2 matches at 9 bases. Germline V lookup: CDR1 DFQATT, CDR2 SNEGSKA (reference sequence). The CDR3 is 16 residues long. V was clipped by 2 bases and J by 11 bases; unmatched bases: 18. Here the CDR3 DNA reads TGCAGTGCTAGAAGCCCCCCAGCGGGGGGTCAAAATGAGCAGTACTTC. Protein product: CSARSPPAGGQNEQYF.

A word on this clonotype: A single base separates this from a much larger clone, so it may be a read error. The chain is built from TRBV29-1 and TRBJ2-7, with 7 bases lining up with TRBD2. V shed 3 bases and J 7 bases; nucleotides not matched to a gene: 15. CDR1 SQVTM and CDR2 ANQGSEA come from the germline V gene. The CDR3 loop spans 15 amino acids. CDR3 coding DNA: TGCAGCGTTGATGAGCGGGGAAGCTCCTACAATGAGCAGTACTTC. It is translated as CSVDERGSSYNEQYF.

The chain is built from TRBV6-1 and TRBJ2-1, with TRBD2 identical over 7 bases. This CDR3 comprises 15 residues. The V segment lost 4 bases and the J segment 4 bases; nucleotides outside the gene matches: 7. Germline V gives CDR1 MNHNS, CDR2 SASEGT. The CDR3 loop reads CASSVEGLLYNEQFF. For the CDR3, the DNA is TGTGCCAGCAGTGTGGAGGGACTACTATACAATGAGCAGTTCTTC.

This clonotype has just a few counts. The V call is TRBV28, the J call TRBJ2-1; maybe TRBD2 (5 bases). V lost 6 bases and J 0 bases, leaving 12 bases between the germline ends. Germline CDR1 reads MDHEN; CDR2 reads SYDVKM. This CDR3 is 15 amino acids long. CDR3 sequence: CASRGYGISYNEQFF. The CDR3, as DNA: TGTGCCAGCAGAGGCTACGGGATCTCCTACAATGAGCAGTTCTTC.

A single count supports this clonotype. The CDR3 loop reads CASSLLVTSYNEQFF. The CDR3 region has the DNA TGTGCCAGCAGTTTACTAGTAACCTCCTACAATGAGCAGTTCTTC. The rearrangement uses TRBV7-3 and TRBJ2-1, with a possible D match to TRBD2 (5 bases). This CDR3 is built from 15 residues. Trimming left V 6 bases short and J 0 bases short, with 12 bases between. Per the germline V gene, CDR1 is SGHTA and CDR2 is FQGTGA.

The chain couples TRBV5-4 to TRBJ2-1, with TRBD2 matching 12 bases. Trimming at V came to 4 bases and at J to 6 bases, leaving 8 bases not matched to a gene. Per germline, CDR1 SGHNT and CDR2 YYREEE (reference sequence). The CDR3 contains 16 residues. The CDR3 reads CASSASGTSGLNEQFF. In nucleotides, the CDR3 is TGTGCCAGCAGCGCGTCCGGGACTAGCGGGCTCAATGAGCAGTTCTTC.

This clonotype was detected only a few times. This sequence joins TRBV27 and TRBJ2-2, with D possibly TRBD1 on 5 matching bases. CDR1 and CDR2 from the germline V gene are MNHEY and SMNVEV (reference sequence). This CDR3 region has 15 residues. The V and J ends lost 1 base and 7 bases respectively, with 13 bases between them. The CDR3 loop reads CASSLWAGWIGELFF. The CDR3 DNA reads TGTGCCAGCAGTTTATGGGCAGGGTGGATCGGGGAGCTGTTTTTT.

This clonotype was observed a few times. The rearrangement uses TRBV20-1 and TRBJ1-1; D is perhaps TRBD1 (5 bases). This CDR3 contains 14 residues. Per the germline V gene, CDR1 is DFQATT and CDR2 is SNEGSKA (reference sequence). The V gene lost 6 bases and the J gene lost 5 bases, with 19 bases spanning the gap. CDR3 sequence reads: CSATEGALGTEAFF. CDR3 DNA: TGCAGTGCAACCGAAGGGGCCCTGGGGACTGAAGCTTTCTTT.

This clonotype has just a few counts. The V gene is TRBV10-3, the J gene TRBJ2-5; tentatively, D is TRBD1 (5 bases). V lost 0 bases and J lost 8, with 7 bases in between. Germline loops: CDR1 ENHRY, CDR2 SYGVKD. CDR3 length: 12 amino acids. CDR3 coding DNA: TGTGCCATCAGTGAGTCGGGGCGAACCCAGTACTTC. Its translation: CAISESGRTQYF.

The V gene is TRBV29-1, the J gene TRBJ2-4; 12 positions agree with TRBD2. J lost 9 bases, V lost 6 bases, and 9 bases had no gene match. Germline assignment: CDR1 SQVTM and CDR2 ANQGSEA. The CDR3 has 14 amino acids. CDR3 amino acids: CSVRLAGVQVIQYF. The CDR3 coding sequence is TGCAGCGTAAGACTAGCGGGGGTTCAAGTCATTCAGTACTTC.

The rearrangement links TRBV9 to TRBJ1-5; the match to TRBD1 covers 9 bases. The CDR3 length is 12 residues. V lost 3 bases to trimming and J lost 11 bases; unmatched junction nucleotides: 3. Germline CDR1 reads SGDLS; CDR2 reads YYNGEE. DNA of the CDR3: TGTGCCAGCAGCGCGGGACAGGGTACCCAGCATTTT. Protein sequence: CASSAGQGTQHF.

This clonotype was recorded at least ten times. The CDR3 DNA follows: TGCAGTGCCCGTCGCGGGAACGGGGGGTCCACAGATACGCAGTATTTT. Encoded protein: CSARRGNGGSTDTQYF. V gene TRBV20-1 combines with J gene TRBJ2-3, with 7 bases aligning to TRBD2. The germline CDR1 and CDR2 sequences are DFQATT and SNEGSKA (reference sequence). V shed 6 bases and J 2 bases; nucleotides not matched to a gene: 14. The CDR3 consists of 16 residues.

J is TRBJ1-1 and V is TRBV12-3 or TRBV12-4, with D unclear. Between the trimmed V and J ends, which lost 3 bases and 0 bases, there was a span of 17 bases. The CDR3 extends over 17 amino acids. CDR3 nucleotide sequence: TGTGCCAGCAGTTTTTCTTCCCCGACTAAAATGAACACTGAAGCTTTCTTT. Translated, it gives CASSFSSPTKMNTEAFF.

CDR3 sequence: CASSLYGDPWEQFF. The DNA for the CDR3 is TGTGCCAGCAGCTTATACGGGGACCCATGGGAGCAGTTCTTC. J is TRBJ2-1 and V is TRBV7-9; D could derive from TRBD1 or TRBD2 (5 bases each). CDR3 size: 14 residues. V lost 2 bases and J 10 bases, leaving 15 bases between the germline ends. Germline loops: CDR1 SEHNR, CDR2 FQNEAQ (reference sequence).